These 27 T cell receptor beta chains were all obtained from the same sample, sequenced in a study of post-analysis software for immune sequencing data. Whole-study findings and limits: When patients were compared with controls, 4 or 5 TRBV segments were more frequent, TRBV5-6, TRBV5-1 and TRBV20-1 among them.

Unique molecular identifiers were carried by the TCR beta cDNA libraries. Using its own MiXCR run on the PCR reads, TCRdb lists one record per CDR3 protein. The top ten clones hold around 4.7% of a sample with around 250,000 distinct CDR3 sequences, just over 35% of them seen once. Antigens of these TCRs are unknown. Material for sequencing was blood. These receptor sequences come from a girl under 18 with multiple sclerosis.

The table lists this clonotype with many counts. The CDR3 protein is CASSPETGVGYTF. The DNA of the CDR3 is TGTGCCAGCAGCCCCGAGACAGGGGTCGGCTACACCTTC. This sequence joins TRBV3-1 and TRBJ1-2, with 8 bases identical to TRBD1. Germline V gene data show CDR1 as LGHDT and CDR2 as YNNKEL (reference sequence). V was clipped by 4 bases and J by 8 bases; unmatched bases: 6. The length of the CDR3 is 13 residues.

This clonotype has ten or more counts. The chain combines TRBV7-9 with TRBJ2-1; no reliable D call. The CDR3 consists of 13 residues. The germline CDR1 and CDR2 sequences are SEHNR and FQNEAQ (reference sequence). V lost 1 base and J lost 8, with 9 bases in between. Written as DNA, the CDR3 is TGTGCCAGCAGCTTAGGGTTGTTGGATGAGCAGTTCTTC. Translated: CASSLGLLDEQFF.

This clonotype was counted many times. J is TRBJ2-3 and V is TRBV4-2; D is possibly TRBD2 (5 bases). Germline CDR1 reads LGHNA; CDR2 reads YNFKEQ. The CDR3 extends over 14 amino acids. V shed 1 base and J shed 6 bases, with 11 bases lying between them. CDR3 sequence (DNA): TGTGCCAGCAGCCAAGGCGAGGGAGTGGATACGCAGTATTTT. Translated: CASSQGEGVDTQYF.

The sample holds a few counts of this clonotype. The rearrangement uses TRBV29-1 and TRBJ1-3; D ambiguous. Trimming took off 6 bases at V and 4 bases at J, with 16 bases between the two ends. CDR3 length: 14 amino acids. CDR1 SQVTM and CDR2 ANQGSEA come from the germline V gene. CDR3 protein: CSVGRSGSGNTIYF. The CDR3 bases are TGCAGCGTAGGCCGGTCCGGGTCGGGAAACACCATATATTTT.

This clonotype has more than one count but fewer than ten. J is TRBJ1-2 and V is TRBV7-9; perhaps TRBD1 as D (5 bases). This CDR3 comprises 15 residues. The V and J ends lost 1 base and 1 base respectively, with 10 bases between them. Germline V gene sequence: CDR1 SEHNR, CDR2 FQNEAQ (reference sequence). The CDR3 sequence: CASSLGGTGNYGYTF. CDR3 bases: TGTGCCAGCAGCTTAGGCGGGACGGGTAACTATGGCTACACCTTC. The full variable domain, in which reference TRBV7-9 and TRBJ1-2 provide the parts outside the CDR3, is DTGVSQNPRHKITKRGQNVTFRCDPISEHNRLYWYRQTLGQGPEFLTYFQNEAQLEKSRLLSDRFSAERPKGSFSTLEIQRTEQGDSAMYLCASSLGGTGNYGYTFGSGTRLTVV.

The gene calls are TRBV7-3 and TRBJ2-1; 7 nucleotides align to TRBD2. Trimming removed 7 bases from V and 7 bases from J; junction bases left unmatched: 16. The CDR3 loop spans 16 amino acids. Germline loops: CDR1 SGHTA, CDR2 FQGTGA. CDR3 nucleotides: TGTGCCAGCACTCCACAAGTGGCGGGAGAGAGAAATGAGCAGTTCTTC. This codes for CASTPQVAGERNEQFF.

This clonotype was detected a few times. The genes are TRBV7-2 and TRBJ1-2; D is unresolved. V dropped 7 bases and J dropped 5 bases, with 11 bases sitting between them. The CDR3 sequence is 12 residues long. From germline, CDR1 is SGHTA and CDR2 FQGNSA. CDR3 region: CASTTVLYGYTF. As DNA, the CDR3 is TGTGCCAGCACAACAGTTCTTTATGGCTACACCTTC.

On this clonotype itself: A read error is possible here, since a much larger clone lies one base away. The V call is TRBV5-1, the J call TRBJ1-2; TRBD1 might be the D (6 bases). The length of the CDR3 is 14 residues. In germline, CDR1 is SGHRS, CDR2 YFSETQ. The ends were cut back, 3 bases at V and 4 bases at J, with 13 bases in the middle. For the CDR3, the DNA is TGCGCCAGCAGCTGGAACAGGGTTGGCTATGGCTACACCTTC. Translation gives CASSWNRVGYGYTF.

The rearrangement links TRBV6-5 to TRBJ1-4; no reliable D call. This CDR3 has 18 amino acids. Trimming stripped 1 base from V and 1 base from J, with 16 bases between. The germline V gene encodes CDR1 MNHEY and CDR2 SVGAGI. CDR3 sequence: CASSYYSMPGVTNEKLFF. DNA of the CDR3: TGTGCCAGCAGTTACTATAGTATGCCAGGCGTAACTAATGAAAAACTGTTTTTT.

The V and J genes are TRBV4-1 and TRBJ2-1; 10 nucleotides line up with TRBD2. The CDR3 sequence is 16 residues long. With V trimmed by 1 base and J by 7 bases, 7 bases remained unmatched. The germline V gene has CDR1 MGHRA and CDR2 YSYEKL. The CDR3 spells CASSQAPAGGLNEQFF. DNA for the CDR3: TGCGCCAGCAGCCAAGCGCCAGCGGGGGGGCTGAATGAGCAGTTCTTC.

Notes on this clonotype: A much larger clone differs by one base, so this may be a read error. The rearrangement links TRBV28 to TRBJ2-1, with 8 positions matching TRBD2. This CDR3 has 15 amino acids. The V gene's germline CDR1 is MDHEN and CDR2 SYDVKM. With V trimmed by 1 base and J by 9 bases, 8 bases remained unmatched. CDR3 region: CASSLYGGGLSEQFF. Here the CDR3 DNA reads TGTGCCAGCAGTTTATACGGCGGGGGGCTATCTGAGCAGTTCTTC.

As to this clonotype: This clone may be a read error of a much larger clone one base away. This chain joins TRBV6-1 and TRBJ2-1; the match to TRBD2 covers 9 bases. CDR3 size: 13 residues. Germline lookup yields CDR1 MNHNS and CDR2 SASEGT. CDR3 bases: TGTGCCGGCAGTGGGGGACTAGCTGGTGAGCAGTTCTTC. Its protein product is CAGSGGLAGEQFF.

The chain has TRBV29-1 and TRBJ1-1; D uncertain. Germline V lookup: CDR1 SQVTM, CDR2 ANQGSEA. The CDR3 is 14 amino acids. V lost 3 bases to trimming and J lost 1 base, with 12 bases between them. CDR3 sequence: CSVDPKRSNTEAFF. The CDR3 DNA follows: TGCAGCGTTGACCCAAAAAGATCGAACACTGAAGCTTTCTTT.

This chain connects TRBV6-1 to TRBJ1-6, with D possibly being TRBD1 (6 bases). Germline V lookup: CDR1 MNHNS, CDR2 SASEGT. The CDR3 contains 16 residues. V gave up 0 bases and J gave up 7 bases, with 13 bases separating them. The CDR3 reads CASSEASPGGNSPLHF. Written as DNA, the CDR3 is TGTGCCAGCAGTGAAGCCTCCCCGGGGGGCAATTCACCCCTCCACTTT.

This clonotype was found a few times. This sequence joins TRBV7-9 and TRBJ1-6; a weak D match, TRBD1 (5 bases). CDR1 and CDR2 from the germline V gene are SEHNR and FQNEAQ (reference sequence). V lost 2 bases and J 9 bases, leaving 11 bases between the germline ends. This CDR3 contains 14 residues. The chain's CDR3 is CASSLQGEGSPLHF. The CDR3 nucleotides read TGTGCCAGCAGCTTACAGGGTGAGGGTTCACCCCTCCACTTT. Using reference TRBV7-9 and TRBJ1-6 for the parts outside the CDR3, the full variable domain is DTGVSQNPRHKITKRGQNVTFRCDPISEHNRLYWYRQTLGQGPEFLTYFQNEAQLEKSRLLSDRFSAERPKGSFSTLEIQRTEQGDSAMYLCASSLQGEGSPLHFGNGTRLTVT.

The chain recombines TRBV12-3 or TRBV12-4 with TRBJ2-3, with 7 bases aligning to TRBD2. The CDR3 is made up of 16 amino acids. V dropped 3 bases and J dropped 6; count of bases not matched to a gene: 12. The CDR3 reads CASSLRAGERGDTQYF. Here the CDR3 DNA reads TGTGCCAGCAGTTTGAGGGCGGGAGAGAGAGGGGATACGCAGTATTTT.

This clonotype has just a few counts. This sequence joins TRBV5-1 and TRBJ2-3; D gene uncertain. The CDR3 sequence is 13 residues long. Germline-derived CDR1 and CDR2 are SGHRS and YFSETQ. Trimming took 2 bases from V and 5 from J, leaving 9 bases between them. CDR3 nucleotides: TGCGCCAGCAGCTTAATCTCCCAAGATACGCAGTATTTT. It translates to CASSLISQDTQYF.

This clonotype was found a few times. The V and J genes are TRBV7-3 and TRBJ2-7; TRBD2 aligns across 7 bases. V lost 5 bases, J lost 7 bases, and 14 bases stayed unmatched. CDR1 SGHTA and CDR2 FQGTGA come from the germline V gene. The CDR3 has 15 amino acids. The CDR3 nucleotides are TGTGCCAGCAGCCCCCTCCGCGGGAGTATCAATGAGCAGTACTTC. It codes for CASSPLRGSINEQYF.

The chain employs TRBV7-2 and TRBJ2-7; D is possibly TRBD1 (5 bases). The CDR3 is made up of 12 amino acids. Germline lookup yields CDR1 SGHTA and CDR2 FQGNSA. Between the trimmed V and J ends, which lost 2 bases and 3 bases, there was a span of 5 bases. CDR3 nucleotide sequence: TGTGCCAGCAGCTTACAGGGCTACGAGCAGTACTTC. It is translated as CASSLQGYEQYF.

The genes are TRBV5-1 and TRBJ2-7, with D possibly TRBD1 on 5 matching bases. The CDR3 is made up of 14 amino acids. The germline CDR1 and CDR2 sequences are SGHRS and YFSETQ. Deletions cut 1 base from V and 3 bases from J, with 11 bases between. CDR3 sequence: CASSLPGPCYEQYF. CDR3 nucleotide sequence: TGCGCCAGCAGCTTGCCAGGGCCCTGCTACGAGCAGTACTTC.

This clonotype was detected a few times. The rearrangement uses TRBV12-5 and TRBJ1-5, with D uncertain. Trimming removed 2 bases from V and 9 bases from J, with 8 bases in between. CDR1 and CDR2 (germline): LGHNT, FRNRAP. There are 12 residues in the CDR3. The CDR3 here is CASGLLGGPQHF. In DNA form, the CDR3 reads TGTGCTAGTGGTTTGTTGGGTGGGCCCCAGCATTTT.

This chain uses TRBV7-2 with TRBJ2-3, with 7 bases fitting TRBD2. V trimming: 5 bases; J trimming: 10 bases; junction bases outside the gene matches: 9. The germline gives CDR1 SGHTA, CDR2 FQGNSA. The CDR3 totals 13 residues. The CDR3 DNA reads TGTGCCAGCAGCCTCAATAGCGGGTCAGCGCAGTATTTT. It specifies CASSLNSGSAQYF.

This clonotype has a handful of counts. This chain links TRBV7-9 with TRBJ2-1; weak D call: TRBD2 (7 bases). The J call may be faulty, since TRBJ2-7 better matches the DNA end. The CDR3 runs to 15 residues. Germline CDR1 and CDR2: SEHNR and FQNEAQ (reference sequence). This CDR3 reads CASSLGGGPYNEQYF. The CDR3 DNA is TGTGCCAGCAGCTTGGGGGGGGGCCCCTACAATGAGCAGTACTTC.

The CDR3 protein is CASSDPTGVQNTEAFF. CDR3 in DNA: TGTGCCAGCTCCGATCCCACAGGCGTGCAGAACACTGAAGCTTTCTTT. This chain joins TRBV18 and TRBJ1-1, with a tentative D call TRBD1 (5 bases). Germline V gene lookup returns CDR1 KGHSH and CDR2 LQKENI. The CDR3 spans 16 residues. The V and J ends lost 6 bases and 1 base respectively, with 18 bases between them.

The J gene is TRBJ1-1, the V gene TRBV11-2; D gene unclear. Looked up from germline, CDR1 is SGHAT and CDR2 is FQNNGV. The CDR3 is 13 residues long. V gave up 4 bases and J gave up 0 bases, with 6 bases separating them. The CDR3 DNA reads as TGTGCCAGCAGCTACGTATTGAACACTGAAGCTTTCTTT. Residues: CASSYVLNTEAFF.

This clonotype was picked up a small number of times. It may be a read error: a sequence one base away is much more abundant. The J gene is TRBJ2-7, the V gene TRBV5-1; 10 bases are a match to TRBD2. The length of the CDR3 is 15 residues. The V gene end was trimmed by 4 bases and the J gene end by 7 bases; junction bases not matched to a gene: 11. CDR1 and CDR2 (germline): SGHRS, YFSETQ. CDR3 region: CASSVASGSINEQYF. The CDR3 DNA reads TGCGCCAGCAGCGTAGCTAGCGGGAGCATCAATGAGCAGTACTTC.

Comments on this clonotype: A read error may be the cause here, since a much bigger clone is one base away. The chain couples TRBV2 to TRBJ2-3, with D perhaps matching TRBD1 or TRBD2 (7 bases each). Per germline, CDR1 SNHLY and CDR2 FYNNEI. V was clipped by 4 bases and J by 1 base, with 21 bases between them. The CDR3 length is 18 residues. The CDR3 loop reads CASSAGGARIAGTDTQYF. The CDR3 DNA reads TGTGCCAGCAGTGCAGGGGGGGCGAGAATAGCGGGCACAGATACGCAGTATTTT.